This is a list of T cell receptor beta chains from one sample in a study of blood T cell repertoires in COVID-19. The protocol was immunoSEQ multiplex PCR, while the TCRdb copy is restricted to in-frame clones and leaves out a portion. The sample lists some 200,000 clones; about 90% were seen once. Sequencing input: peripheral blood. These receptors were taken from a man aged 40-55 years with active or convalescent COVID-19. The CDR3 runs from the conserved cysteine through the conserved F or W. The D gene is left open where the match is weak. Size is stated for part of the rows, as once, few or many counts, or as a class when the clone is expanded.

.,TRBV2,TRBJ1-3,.,CASTGQAGNTIYF,TGTGCCAGTACAGGGCAGGCTGGAAACACCATATATTTT
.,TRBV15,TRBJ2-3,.,CATSSRTSTDTQYF,TGTGCCACCAGCAGTCGGACATCCACAGATACGCAGTATTTT
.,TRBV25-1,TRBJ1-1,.,CASTLTGNTEAFF,TGTGCCAGCACCTTAACAGGGAACACTGAAGCTTTCTTT
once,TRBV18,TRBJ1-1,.,CASSNDRNTEAFF,TGTGCCAGCTCAAACGACAGAAACACTGAAGCTTTCTTT
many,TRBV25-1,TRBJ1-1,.,CASSQRGSFSGTEAFF,TGTGCCAGCAGTCAACGAGGCAGTTTTTCGGGCACTGAAGCTTTCTTT
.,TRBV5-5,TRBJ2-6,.,CASSLQAQAGANVLTF,TGTGCCAGCAGCTTACAGGCTCAGGCTGGGGCCAACGTCCTGACTTTC
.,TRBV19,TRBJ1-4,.,CASSIAGINEKLFF,TGTGCCAGTAGTATAGCAGGGATTAATGAAAAACTGTTTTTT
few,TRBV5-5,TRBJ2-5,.,CASSFGDTQETQYF,TGTGCCAGCAGCTTTGGGGACACGCAAGAGACCCAGTACTTC
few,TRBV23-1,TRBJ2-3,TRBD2,CASSRTSGGSTDTQYF,TGCGCCAGCAGTAGGACTAGCGGGGGTAGCACAGATACGCAGTATTTT
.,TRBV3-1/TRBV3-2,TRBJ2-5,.,CASSQVGAGQYF,TGTGCCAGCAGCCAAGTGGGCGCGGGACAGTACTTC
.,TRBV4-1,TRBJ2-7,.,CASSQPGISYEQYF,TGCGCCAGCAGCCAACCCGGGATCTCCTACGAGCAGTACTTC
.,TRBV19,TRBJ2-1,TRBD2,CASSIRSGGANNEQFF,TGTGCCAGTAGTATTCGGAGCGGGGGGGCCAACAATGAGCAGTTCTTC
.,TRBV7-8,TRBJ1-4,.,CASSLVERGYEKLFF,TGTGCCAGCAGCTTAGTTGAGAGGGGGTACGAAAAACTGTTTTTT
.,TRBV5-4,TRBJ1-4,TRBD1,CASSHGQGGNEKLFF,TGTGCCAGCAGCCATGGACAGGGGGGTAATGAAAAACTGTTTTTT
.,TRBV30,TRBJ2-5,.,CAWSHSLGETQYF,TGTGCCTGGAGCCACAGTCTCGGAGAGACCCAGTACTTC
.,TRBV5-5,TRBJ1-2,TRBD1,CASSPLSGVRQGNYGYTF,TGTGCCAGCAGCCCCCTCTCGGGAGTCCGACAGGGCAACTATGGCTACACCTTC
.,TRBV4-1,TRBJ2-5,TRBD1,CASSLPSQGAETQYF,TGCGCCAGCAGCCTCCCCTCACAGGGGGCCGAGACCCAGTACTTC
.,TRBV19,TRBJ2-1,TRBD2,CASSIAGGGVDEQFF,TGTGCCAGTAGTATAGCGGGCGGGGGAGTGGATGAGCAGTTCTTC
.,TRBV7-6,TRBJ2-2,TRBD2,CASSAIGGAPGELFF,TGTGCCAGCAGCGCAATCGGGGGGGCCCCCGGGGAGCTGTTTTTT
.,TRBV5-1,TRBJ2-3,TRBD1,CASSPDRVPDTQYF,TGCGCCAGCAGCCCGGACAGGGTACCAGATACGCAGTATTTT
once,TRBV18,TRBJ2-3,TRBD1,CASSPIFGTGDTDTQYF,TGTGCCAGCTCACCAATTTTCGGGACAGGGGACACAGATACGCAGTATTTT
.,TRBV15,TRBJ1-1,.,CATSRVPVSRGAEAFF,TGTGCCACCAGCAGAGTCCCGGTCAGCAGAGGCGCCGAAGCTTTCTTT
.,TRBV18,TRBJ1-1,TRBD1,CASQGQMNTEAFF,TGTGCCAGCCAGGGACAGATGAACACTGAAGCTTTCTTT
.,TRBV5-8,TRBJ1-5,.,CASSFRGPQHF,TGTGCCAGCAGCTTCAGAGGGCCCCAGCATTTT
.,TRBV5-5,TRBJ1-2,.,CASSPREGRDYGYTF,TGTGCCAGCAGCCCCAGGGAAGGCCGGGACTATGGCTACACCTTC
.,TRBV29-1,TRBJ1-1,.,CSVGFWTRERSEAFF,TGCAGCGTCGGATTTTGGACACGAGAAAGGTCTGAAGCTTTCTTT
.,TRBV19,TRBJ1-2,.,CASTRDSVYYGYTF,TGTGCCAGTACTCGCGACAGCGTCTACTATGGCTACACCTTC
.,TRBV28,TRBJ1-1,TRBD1,CASREDRGVRTEAFF,TGTGCCAGCAGAGAGGACAGGGGGGTGAGGACTGAAGCTTTCTTT
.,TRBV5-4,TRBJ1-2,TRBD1,CASSPQGSDYGYTF,TGTGCCAGCAGCCCACAGGGGTCGGACTATGGCTACACCTTC
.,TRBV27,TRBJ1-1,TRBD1,CASRTGVGTEAFF,TGTGCCAGCAGGACAGGGGTTGGCACTGAAGCTTTCTTT
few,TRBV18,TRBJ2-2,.,CASSPPGYQPNTGELFF,TGTGCCAGCTCACCACCGGGCTACCAGCCCAACACCGGGGAGCTGTTTTTT
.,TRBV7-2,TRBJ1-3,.,CASSEQGNIGNTIYF,TGTGCCAGCAGCGAGCAGGGCAATATTGGAAACACCATATATTTT
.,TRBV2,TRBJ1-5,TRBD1,CASSVDRVGVSNQPQHF,TGTGCCAGCAGTGTGGACAGGGTAGGGGTTAGCAATCAGCCCCAGCATTTT
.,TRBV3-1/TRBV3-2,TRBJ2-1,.,CASSQDRRGEQFF,TGTGCCAGCAGCCAAGATCGAAGAGGTGAGCAGTTCTTC
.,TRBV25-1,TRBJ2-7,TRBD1,CASSGADRGSYEQYF,TGTGCCAGCAGTGGAGCGGACAGGGGGTCCTACGAGCAGTACTTC
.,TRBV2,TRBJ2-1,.,CASRARGLSEQFF,TGTGCCAGCAGAGCCCGGGGTCTGAGTGAGCAGTTCTTC
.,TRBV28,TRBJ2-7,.,CASSLQQVSYEQYF,TGTGCCAGCAGTTTACAACAGGTCTCCTACGAGCAGTACTTC
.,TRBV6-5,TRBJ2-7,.,CASRFSGEQYF,TGTGCCAGCAGATTCTCGGGGGAGCAGTACTTC
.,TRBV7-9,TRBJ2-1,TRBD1,CASSRTGNEQFF,TGTGCCAGCAGCCGGACAGGGAATGAGCAGTTCTTC
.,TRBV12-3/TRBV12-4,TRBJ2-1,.,CASSLAGDNEQFF,TGTGCCAGCAGTTTGGCAGGCGACAATGAGCAGTTCTTC
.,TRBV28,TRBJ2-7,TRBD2,CASSPRMRGAYEQYF,TGTGCCAGCAGTCCCCGGATGCGGGGGGCCTACGAGCAGTACTTC
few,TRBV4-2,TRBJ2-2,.,CASSQDLGRANTGELFF,TGTGCCAGCAGCCAAGATCTAGGCAGGGCGAACACCGGGGAGCTGTTTTTT
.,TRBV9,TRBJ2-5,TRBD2,CASSVGLAGGVTQETQYF,TGTGCCAGCAGCGTAGGACTAGCGGGGGGCGTTACACAAGAGACCCAGTACTTC
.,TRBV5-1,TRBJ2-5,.,CASSLDRVETQYF,TGCGCCAGCAGCTTGGACAGGGTTGAGACCCAGTACTTC
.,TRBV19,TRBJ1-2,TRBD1,CASSLGTGVHYGYTF,TGTGCCAGTAGTCTGGGGACAGGGGTGCACTATGGCTACACCTTC
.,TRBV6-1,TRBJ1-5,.,CASSEGEAQPQHF,TGTGCCAGCAGTGAAGGCGAGGCTCAGCCCCAGCATTTT
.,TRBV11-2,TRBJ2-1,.,CASSLQGKAYNEQFF,TGTGCCAGCAGCTTACAGGGGAAAGCCTACAATGAGCAGTTCTTC
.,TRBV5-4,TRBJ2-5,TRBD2,CASRSTSGGTRRGETQYF,TGTGCCAGCAGGTCCACTAGCGGGGGGACCCGGCGAGGGGAGACCCAGTACTTC
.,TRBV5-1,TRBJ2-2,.,CASSLDGGSGELFF,TGCGCCAGCAGCTTAGATGGGGGGTCCGGGGAGCTGTTTTTT
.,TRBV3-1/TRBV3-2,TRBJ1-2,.,CASSQARGQSGYTF,TGTGCCAGCAGCCAAGCCAGGGGTCAGAGTGGCTACACCTTC
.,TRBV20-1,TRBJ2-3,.,CSASWASTDTQYF,TGCAGTGCTAGTTGGGCCAGCACAGATACGCAGTATTTT
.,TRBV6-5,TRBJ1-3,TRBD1,CASGGTAFSGNTIYF,TGTGCCTCAGGGGGGACAGCCTTCTCTGGAAACACCATATATTTT
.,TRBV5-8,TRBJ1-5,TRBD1,CASSLEGARSQPQHF,TGTGCCAGCAGCTTGGAGGGGGCACGATCTCAGCCCCAGCATTTT
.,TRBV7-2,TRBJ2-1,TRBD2,CASSLELIAGGPDNEQFF,TGTGCCAGCAGCTTAGAGCTTATTGCGGGGGGGCCTGATAATGAGCAGTTCTTC
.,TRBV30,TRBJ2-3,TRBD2,CAWSVLRRGFSDTQYF,TGTGCCTGGAGTGTACTACGGCGGGGGTTCTCAGATACGCAGTATTTT